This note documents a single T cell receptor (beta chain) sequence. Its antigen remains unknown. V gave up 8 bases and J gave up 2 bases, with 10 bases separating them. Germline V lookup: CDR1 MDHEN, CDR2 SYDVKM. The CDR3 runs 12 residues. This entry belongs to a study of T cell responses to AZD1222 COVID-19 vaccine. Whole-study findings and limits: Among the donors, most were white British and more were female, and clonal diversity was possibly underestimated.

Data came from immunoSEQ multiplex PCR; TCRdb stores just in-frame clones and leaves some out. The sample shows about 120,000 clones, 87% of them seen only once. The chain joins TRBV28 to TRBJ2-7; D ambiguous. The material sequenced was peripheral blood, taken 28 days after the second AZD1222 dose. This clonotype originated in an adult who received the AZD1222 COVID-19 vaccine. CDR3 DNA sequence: TGTGCCAGCCGGACCGCAGCCTACGAGCAGTACTTC. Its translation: CASRTAAYEQYF.